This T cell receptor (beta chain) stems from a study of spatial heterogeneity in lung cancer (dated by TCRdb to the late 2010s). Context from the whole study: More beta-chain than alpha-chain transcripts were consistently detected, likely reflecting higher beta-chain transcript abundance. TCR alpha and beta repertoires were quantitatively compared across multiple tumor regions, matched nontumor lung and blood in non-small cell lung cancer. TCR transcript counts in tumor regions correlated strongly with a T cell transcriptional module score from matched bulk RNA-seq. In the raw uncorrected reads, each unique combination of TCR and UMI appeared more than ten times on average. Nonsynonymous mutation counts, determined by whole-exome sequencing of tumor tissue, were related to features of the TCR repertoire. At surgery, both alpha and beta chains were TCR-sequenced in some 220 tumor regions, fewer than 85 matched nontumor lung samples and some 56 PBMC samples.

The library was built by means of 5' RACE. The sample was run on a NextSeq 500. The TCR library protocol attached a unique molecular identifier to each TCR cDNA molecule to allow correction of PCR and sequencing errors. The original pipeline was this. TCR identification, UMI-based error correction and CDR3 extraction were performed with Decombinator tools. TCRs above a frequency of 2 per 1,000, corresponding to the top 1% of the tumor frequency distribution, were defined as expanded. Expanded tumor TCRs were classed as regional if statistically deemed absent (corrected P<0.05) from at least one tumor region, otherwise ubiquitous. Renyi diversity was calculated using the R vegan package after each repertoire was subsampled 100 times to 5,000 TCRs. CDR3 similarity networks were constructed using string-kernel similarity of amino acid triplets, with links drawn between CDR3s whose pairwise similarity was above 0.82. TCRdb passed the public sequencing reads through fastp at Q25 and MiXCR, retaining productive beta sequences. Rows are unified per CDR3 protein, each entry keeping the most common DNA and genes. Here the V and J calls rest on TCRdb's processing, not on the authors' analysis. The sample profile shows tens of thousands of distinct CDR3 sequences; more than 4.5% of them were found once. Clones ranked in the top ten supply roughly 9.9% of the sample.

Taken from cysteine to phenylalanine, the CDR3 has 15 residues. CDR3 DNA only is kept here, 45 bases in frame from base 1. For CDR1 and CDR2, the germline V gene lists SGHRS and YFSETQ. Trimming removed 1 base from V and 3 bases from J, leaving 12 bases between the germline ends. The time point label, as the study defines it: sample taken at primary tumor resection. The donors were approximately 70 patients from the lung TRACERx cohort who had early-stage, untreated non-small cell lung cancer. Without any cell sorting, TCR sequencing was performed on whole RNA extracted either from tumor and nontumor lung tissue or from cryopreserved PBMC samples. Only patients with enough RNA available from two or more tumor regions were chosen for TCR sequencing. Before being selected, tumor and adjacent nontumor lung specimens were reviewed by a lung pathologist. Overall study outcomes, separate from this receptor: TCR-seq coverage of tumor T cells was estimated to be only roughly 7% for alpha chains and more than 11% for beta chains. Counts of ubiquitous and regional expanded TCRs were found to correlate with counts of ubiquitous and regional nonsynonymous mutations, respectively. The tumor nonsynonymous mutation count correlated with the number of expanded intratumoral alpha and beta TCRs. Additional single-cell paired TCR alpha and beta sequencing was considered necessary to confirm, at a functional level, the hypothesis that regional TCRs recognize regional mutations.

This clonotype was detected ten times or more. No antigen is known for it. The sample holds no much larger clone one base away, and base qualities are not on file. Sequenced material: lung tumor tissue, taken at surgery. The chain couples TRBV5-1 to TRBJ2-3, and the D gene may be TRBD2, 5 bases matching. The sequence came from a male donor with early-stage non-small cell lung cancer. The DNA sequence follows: TGCGCCAGCAGCTTGTTTGGTCGCGGGACAGATACGCAGTATTTT. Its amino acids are CASSLFGRGTDTQYF.